The 11 T cell receptor beta chains presented below share a single source sample, sequenced in a study of CD8 T cells in acute hepatitis C reinfection. Only in-frame clones appear in the TCRdb table, and some are missing; sequencing was by immunoSEQ multiplex PCR. The sample lists 30,000 to 45,000 clones, approximately 85% seen once, with approximately 11% in the top ten. Sample time point: naive CD8 control sorted from an acute-time-point sample. Sequenced input: naive CD8+ T cells from PBMCs. These receptors originate from a young woman who spontaneously cleared hepatitis C infection.

This chain connects TRBV5-1 to TRBJ2-7; TRBD2 matches at 9 bases. This CDR3 region has 15 residues. In germline, CDR1 is SGHRS, CDR2 YFSETQ. With 4 bases clipped from V and 3 bases from J, the junction kept 8 bases outside the gene matches. The DNA for the CDR3 is TGCGCCAGCAGCACGGGACTAGCCAATGTCTACGAGCAGTACTTC. Translation gives CASSTGLANVYEQYF.

The chain employs TRBV5-1 and TRBJ1-1; D call uncertain. This CDR3 is built from 11 residues. Trimming shortened V by 4 bases and J by 7 bases, and 8 bases separated the two germline ends. Looked up from germline, CDR1 is SGHRS and CDR2 is YFSETQ. The chain's CDR3 is CASSTGHEAFF. The CDR3 DNA reads as TGCGCCAGCAGCACGGGTCATGAAGCTTTCTTT.

This sequence joins TRBV4-1 and TRBJ2-5; 10 nucleotides line up with TRBD1. Germline V lookup: CDR1 MGHRA, CDR2 YSYEKL. Trimming removed 2 bases from V and 5 bases from J; junction bases left unmatched: 8. The length of the CDR3 is 16 residues. CDR3 sequence (DNA): TGCGCCAGCAGCCAACTCGGGACAGGGGAGGGGGAGACCCAGTACTTC. Its translation is CASSQLGTGEGETQYF.

The rearrangement uses TRBV9 and TRBJ2-7; D remains unclear. Germline loops: CDR1 SGDLS, CDR2 YYNGEE. The CDR3 consists of 12 residues. V lost 4 bases, J lost 5 bases, and 10 bases lay in between. This CDR3 is CASSPNSDEQYF. DNA of the CDR3: TGTGCCAGCAGCCCCAATTCAGACGAGCAGTACTTC.

The chain employs TRBV6-1 and TRBJ2-1; D may be TRBD2 (5 bases). The CDR3 extends over 15 amino acids. V dropped 4 bases and J dropped 3 bases, with 13 bases sitting between them. Germline V lookup: CDR1 MNHNS, CDR2 SASEGT. CDR3 coding DNA: TGTGCCAGCAGTGTTATTCGGGAAGACTACAATGAGCAGTTCTTC. It specifies CASSVIREDYNEQFF.

The chain's CDR3 is CASSYPGADTQYF. DNA of the CDR3: TGTGCCAGCAGTTACCCGGGGGCAGATACGCAGTATTTT. The chain combines TRBV6-5 with TRBJ2-3; possible D gene TRBD2, 6 bases. The CDR3 totals 13 residues. Germline CDR1 and CDR2: MNHEY and SVGAGI. V lost 2 bases, J lost 4 bases, and 7 bases lay in between.

This clone has just a few counts. V and J are TRBV12-5 and TRBJ2-5; 7 nucleotides match TRBD2. CDR1 and CDR2 from the germline V gene are LGHNT and FRNRAP. There are 13 residues in the CDR3. V was pared by 4 bases and J by 3 bases, with 2 bases of the junction left unmatched. The CDR3 DNA is TGTGCTAGTGGTTCGGGAGGCGAAGAGACCCAGTACTTC. Translating gives CASGSGGEETQYF.

The rearrangement joins TRBV27 to TRBJ1-1; weak D call: TRBD1 (6 bases). Germline-derived CDR1 and CDR2 are MNHEY and SMNVEV (reference sequence). The V gene lost 4 bases and the J gene lost 7 bases, with 16 bases spanning the gap. The CDR3 sequence is 14 residues long. The CDR3 DNA follows: TGTGCCAGCAGTTCGAGAAGCTCAGGGGATGAAGCTTTCTTT. Protein sequence: CASSSRSSGDEAFF.

The rearrangement links TRBV6-5 to TRBJ2-7, with D maybe TRBD2 (6 bases). Trimming took off 4 bases at V and 0 bases at J, with 10 bases between the two ends. The CDR3 totals 14 residues. Per the germline V gene, CDR1 is MNHEY and CDR2 is SVGAGI. CDR3 in amino acids: CASSWDSSSYEQYF. For the CDR3, the DNA is TGTGCCAGCAGTTGGGACTCCAGCTCCTACGAGCAGTACTTC.

The CDR3 DNA reads TGTGCCAGCAGCTTCGACCAGGGGCAGACTAACGAGCAGTACTTC. Protein product: CASSFDQGQTNEQYF. The V and J genes are TRBV11-2 and TRBJ2-7; D perhaps matches TRBD1 (6 bases). This CDR3 is built from 15 residues. Germline CDR1 reads SGHAT; CDR2 reads FQNNGV. The V end lost 3 bases, the J end lost 5 bases, and 17 bases lay between the germline ends.

This clone was found once. This sequence joins TRBV29-1 and TRBJ1-2; D is undetermined. There are 11 residues in the CDR3. Germline-derived CDR1 and CDR2 are SQVTM and ANQGSEA. Between the trimmed V and J ends, which lost 1 base and 6 bases, there was a span of 6 bases. The CDR3 protein is CSVEVRDGYTF. The CDR3 DNA follows: TGCAGCGTTGAAGTCAGAGATGGCTACACCTTC.